This entry describes one T cell receptor (beta chain). Its antigen remains unidentified. The table came from immunoSEQ multiplex PCR; TCRdb's copy has only in-frame clones and leaves some out. The table shows over 65,000 clones, with 86% occurring only once. This specimen comes from a study of OX40 agonist ivuxolimab in advanced cancers. Study-level findings and limits: On average, a greater number of expanded clones characterised CD8+ T cells relative to CD4+. At 0.1 to 3.0 mg/kg and by week 6, CD4+ and CD8+ T cells in the blood had expanded clonally.

Sequences were derived from CD4+ or CD8+ T cells sorted from blood, sampled in a trial of the OX40 agonist ivuxolimab. The clonotype was recovered from an adult with an advanced solid tumor such as melanoma, head and neck, liver or kidney cancer.

CDR3 sequence: CASSLAGGLDQPQHF. The DNA for the CDR3 is TGTGCCAGCAGCTTGGCTGGGGGCTTAGATCAGCCCCAGCATTTT. This chain connects TRBV5-4 to TRBJ1-5; a weak D match, TRBD1 (6 bases). Trimming cost V 0 bases and J 5 bases, with 12 bases left between them. Per the germline V gene, CDR1 is SGHNT and CDR2 is YYREEE (reference sequence). The CDR3 covers 15 residues.